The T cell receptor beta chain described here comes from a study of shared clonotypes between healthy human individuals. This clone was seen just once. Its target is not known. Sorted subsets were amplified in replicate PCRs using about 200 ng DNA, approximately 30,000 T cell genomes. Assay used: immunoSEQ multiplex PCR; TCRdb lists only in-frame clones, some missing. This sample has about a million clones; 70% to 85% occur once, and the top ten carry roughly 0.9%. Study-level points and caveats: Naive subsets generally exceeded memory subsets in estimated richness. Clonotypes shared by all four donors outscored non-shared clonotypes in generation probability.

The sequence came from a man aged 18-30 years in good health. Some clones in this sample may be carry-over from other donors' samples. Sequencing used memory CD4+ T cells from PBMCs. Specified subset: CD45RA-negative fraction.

The CDR3 DNA sequence: TGTGCCAGCAGGCCACAGGGGGATCAGCCCCAGCATTTT. This gives the protein CASRPQGDQPQHF. The chain combines TRBV6-1 with TRBJ1-5; 8 nucleotides align to TRBD1. Unmatched junction bases numbered 3, after V lost 6 bases and J lost 5 bases. The CDR3 runs 13 residues. The germline V gene has CDR1 MNHNS and CDR2 SASEGT.